This T cell receptor (beta chain) derives from a study of blood T cells in healthy people across ages. From germline, CDR1 is DFQATT and CDR2 SNEGSKA (reference sequence). Deletions cut 1 base from V and 6 bases from J, with 7 bases between. CDR3 length: 12 residues. A second about 6 to 11 cycle PCR used barcoded and J-beta primers. A minimum of 3 million CDR3-containing paired-end reads was obtained for each sample. MiXCR was run by TCRdb on the 5' RACE reads, yielding one entry per CDR3 protein. The sample contains roughly 800,000 distinct CDR3 sequences, roughly 50% of which appear only once. The TCR originated in a man in his thirties or forties in good health. The chain joins TRBV20-1 to TRBJ1-5, with D uncertain. Sequenced sample: blood. The CDR3 loop is CSARVGSQPQHF. DNA of the CDR3: TGCAGTGCTAGAGTGGGTAGTCAGCCCCAGCATTTT.